A selection of T cell receptor beta chains follows, all from one sample in a study of cytomegalovirus exposure and HLA in healthy donors. The assay was immunoSEQ multiplex PCR, and TCRdb's table has in-frame clones only and misses some. The data contain some 150,000 clones, around 66% of them singletons. The material sequenced was PBMCs. All receptors come from a woman under 40 in good health and CMV-seropositive. Both conserved end residues are part of each CDR3.

TRBV2	TRBJ2-1	CASASETYNEQFF
TRBV28	TRBJ2-7	CASSLKLAQYF
TRBV7-6	TRBJ2-3	CASSSGPGGTQYF
TRBV27	TRBJ1-2	CASRGDIWYGYTF
TRBV5-6	TRBJ1-2	CASSLEIEIEYGYTF
TRBV7-2	TRBJ2-2	CASSFNRGAGELFF
TRBV5-4	TRBJ2-3	CASSPGGEDTQYF
TRBV19	TRBJ1-5	CASSTGTHQHF
TRBV6-6	TRBJ1-3	CASSYSQDTIYF
TRBV6-1	TRBJ1-1	CAARQGLNTEAFF
TRBV18	TRBJ1-5	CASSPLGGRGGNQPQHF
TRBV5-1	TRBJ2-7	CASSPRTGGIYEQYF
TRBV6-5	TRBJ1-2	CASSYQRQLPHGYTF
TRBV25-1	TRBJ2-7	CASVGQPLDSYEQYF
TRBV5-6	TRBJ1-3	CASSRRGVLYSGNTIYF
TRBV2	TRBJ2-1	CASGGIMNRNEQFF
TRBV10-3	TRBJ2-4	CATTEKSLAKNIQYF
TRBV2	TRBJ1-2	CASSDAGAGGYTF
TRBV2	TRBJ2-7	CASSASGVTYEQYF
TRBV9	TRBJ1-4	CASSPQGGRINEKLFF
TRBV4-1	TRBJ2-1	CASSQAAGEYNEQFF
TRBV18	TRBJ2-7	CASSPVSNGAYEQYF
TRBV7-3	TRBJ2-7	CASSSGGEQYF
TRBV2	TRBJ2-3	CATREDSLLRLSTDTQYF
TRBV28	TRBJ2-7	CASSGPSGEQYF
TRBV11-2	TRBJ2-1	CASSYSPGDEQFF
TRBV19	TRBJ2-3	CASSILRSDRGLHRTDTQYF
TRBV5-1	TRBJ2-5	CASSLGVRETQYF
TRBV5-1	TRBJ2-2	CASSLAGTTSTGELFF
TRBV9	TRBJ2-2	CASSVDLGRPGELFF
TRBV10-3	TRBJ1-2	CAIGGQINYGYTF
TRBV4-1	TRBJ2-1	CASSQVAGVAEQFF